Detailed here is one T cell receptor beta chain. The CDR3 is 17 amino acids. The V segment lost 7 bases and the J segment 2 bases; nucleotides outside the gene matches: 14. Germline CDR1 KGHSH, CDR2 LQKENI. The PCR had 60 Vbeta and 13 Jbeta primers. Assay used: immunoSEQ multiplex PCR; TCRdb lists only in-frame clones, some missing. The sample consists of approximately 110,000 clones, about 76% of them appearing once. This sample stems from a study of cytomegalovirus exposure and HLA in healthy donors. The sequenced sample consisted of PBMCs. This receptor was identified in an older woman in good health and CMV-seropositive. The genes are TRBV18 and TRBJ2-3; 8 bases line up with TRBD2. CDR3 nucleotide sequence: TGTGCCAGCTTCCAAGGTCGGGGGGGCCCCTACACAGATACGCAGTATTTT. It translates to CASFQGRGGPYTDTQYF. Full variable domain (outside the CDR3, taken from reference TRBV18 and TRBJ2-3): NAGVMQNPRHLVRRRGQEARLRCSPMKGHSHVYWYRQLPEEGLKFMVYLQKENIIDESGMPKERFSAEFPKEGPSILRIQQVVRGDSAAYFCASFQGRGGPYTDTQYFGPGTRLTVL.